A selection of T cell receptor beta chains follows, all from one sample in a study of blood T cell repertoires in acute mononucleosis. The data were produced by immunoSEQ multiplex PCR, yet TCRdb's version contains in-frame clones alone and is incomplete. The sample has several thousand clones; around a quarter are singletons. The sample in question was EBV YVL epitope tetramer+ CD8+ T cells sorted from PBMCs, obtained during acute infectious mononucleosis. Receptor source: a woman between 18 and 29 years old with infectious mononucleosis caused by EBV. CDR3s include the opening cysteine and the closing phenylalanine or tryptophan. D genes are given only for firm matches. Rows give clone size only sometimes, using once, few, many, or a class for an expanded clone.

v_call: TRBV28
d_call: -
j_call: TRBJ1-5
clone_size: -
cdr3_nt: TGTGCCAGCAGTGAAGCAGGGGTGGTGATTAGTAATCAGCCCCAGCATTTT
cdr3_aa: CASSEAGVVISNQPQHF

v_call: TRBV6-5
d_call: -
j_call: TRBJ1-2
clone_size: many
cdr3_nt: TGTGCCAGCAGTGACTCGTTCAGGGGCGACTATGGCTACACCTTC
cdr3_aa: CASSDSFRGDYGYTF

v_call: TRBV25-1
d_call: -
j_call: TRBJ2-1
clone_size: -
cdr3_nt: TGTGCCAGCAGTTTATATTCTGGTGAGCAGTTCTTC
cdr3_aa: CASSLYSGEQFF

v_call: TRBV6-1
d_call: TRBD1
j_call: TRBJ2-5
clone_size: many
cdr3_nt: TGTGCCAGCAGGCAGCTTACAGGGGGCGCAGAGACCCAGTACTTC
cdr3_aa: CASRQLTGGAETQYF

v_call: TRBV29-1
d_call: TRBD2
j_call: TRBJ2-7
clone_size: -
cdr3_nt: TGCAGCGTTGGACCGACGACTAGCGGGAGGGCCACCGAGCAGTACTTC
cdr3_aa: CSVGPTTSGRATEQYF

v_call: TRBV27
d_call: -
j_call: TRBJ2-2
clone_size: -
cdr3_nt: TGTGCCAGCACCGGGACGGCGAACACCGGGGAGCTGTTTTTT
cdr3_aa: CASTGTANTGELFF

v_call: TRBV11-2
d_call: -
j_call: TRBJ2-5
clone_size: -
cdr3_nt: TGTGCCACCGAGGGGGGGCGGAGGCTAGAGCCCCAGTACTTC
cdr3_aa: CATEGGRRLEPQYF

v_call: TRBV7-9
d_call: -
j_call: TRBJ2-5
clone_size: few
cdr3_nt: TGTGCCAGCACGAGGGAGCTGGCGGGGCAAGAGACCCAGTACTTC
cdr3_aa: CASTRELAGQETQYF

v_call: TRBV7-7
d_call: TRBD2
j_call: TRBJ2-3
clone_size: -
cdr3_nt: TGTGCCAGCAGCCCACTGGTGACTAGCGGTAGCGATTTCACAGATACGCAGTATTTT
cdr3_aa: CASSPLVTSGSDFTDTQYF

v_call: TRBV11-2
d_call: -
j_call: TRBJ2-5
clone_size: many
cdr3_nt: TGTGCCAGCAGCGGACCGGGGAGGAGCCAAGAGACCCAGTACTTC
cdr3_aa: CASSGPGRSQETQYF

v_call: TRBV4-1
d_call: -
j_call: TRBJ2-4
clone_size: few
cdr3_nt: TGTGCCAGCAGCTGGGCAGGGGCCAAAAACATTCAGTACTTC
cdr3_aa: CASSWAGAKNIQYF

v_call: TRBV7-2
d_call: TRBD1
j_call: TRBJ2-5
clone_size: -
cdr3_nt: TGTGCCAGCAGCTTCGGCGGGACAGGGTCTGGGGAAACCCAGTACTTC
cdr3_aa: CASSFGGTGSGETQYF

v_call: TRBV6-5
d_call: TRBD1
j_call: TRBJ2-5
clone_size: medium-sized
cdr3_nt: TGTGCCAGCAGTTTCAGGACAGGGGGCTTAGGGGCCACGTACTTC
cdr3_aa: CASSFRTGGLGATYF